These 27 T cell receptor beta chains were all obtained from the same sample, sequenced in a study of T cells after yellow fever vaccination. TCRdb processed the 5' RACE reads anew with MiXCR; each CDR3 protein has one entry. The data hold 500,000 to 550,000 distinct CDR3 sequences, with about a fifth observed a single time. The sample in question was PBMCs, obtained less than 25 days after the first yellow fever vaccination. These receptors originate from a man between 18 and 35 years old who received the YFV17D yellow fever vaccine.

The genes are TRBV18 and TRBJ1-5, with D hard to call. V lost 4 bases and J lost 4, with 14 bases in between. Germline-derived CDR1 and CDR2 are KGHSH and LQKENI. This CDR3 region has 15 residues. CDR3 protein: CASSLRADQNQPQHF. CDR3 bases: TGTGCCAGCTCACTCCGAGCAGACCAAAATCAGCCCCAGCATTTT.

V is TRBV19 and J is TRBJ1-4; D unclear. The germline V gene has CDR1 LNHDA and CDR2 SQIVND (reference sequence). The CDR3 runs to 15 residues. Trimming cost V 7 bases and J 8 bases, with 20 bases left between them. The CDR3 nucleotides are TGTGCCAGTACCTCCAAGACCGACCGAGGCGAAAAACTGTTTTTT. Protein product: CASTSKTDRGEKLFF.

The CDR3 sequence: CATSRDGLASYEQYV. The CDR3 bases are TGTGCCACCAGCAGAGATGGGTTAGCCTCCTACGAGCAGTACGTC. V is TRBV15 and J is TRBJ2-7; D uncertain. Trimming pared 0 bases from V and 0 bases from J, leaving 9 bases between. The CDR3 runs to 15 residues. The V gene's germline CDR1 is LNHNV and CDR2 YYDKDF (reference sequence).

V is TRBV13 and J is TRBJ2-7; perhaps TRBD2 as D (6 bases). Per germline, CDR1 PRHDT and CDR2 FYEKMQ (reference sequence). CDR3 length: 14 residues. V was pared by 2 bases and J by 4 bases, with 12 bases between. The CDR3 loop reads CASSLMGLTYEQYF. The CDR3 DNA follows: TGTGCCAGCAGCTTAATGGGACTGACATACGAGCAGTACTTC.

The chain links TRBV18 to TRBJ1-6; 7 positions agree with TRBD1. Germline lookup yields CDR1 KGHSH and CDR2 LQKENI. With 4 bases clipped from V and 8 bases from J, the junction kept 11 bases outside the gene matches. The CDR3 consists of 16 residues. This chain's CDR3 is CASSLPNRGRDSPLHF. DNA of the CDR3: TGTGCCAGCTCACTCCCCAACAGGGGAAGGGATTCACCCCTCCACTTT. Full variable domain (missing parts from reference TRBV18 and TRBJ1-6): NAGVMQNPRHLVRRRGQEARLRCSPMKGHSHVYWYRQLPEEGLKFMVYLQKENIIDESGMPKERFSAEFPKEGPSILRIQQVVRGDSAAYFCASSLPNRGRDSPLHFGNGTRLTVT.

CDR3 DNA sequence: TGCAGTGCTAGAGATCAATCCGGCCCTACGCTCCAGTTCTTC. Its protein is CSARDQSGPTLQFF. The V gene is TRBV20-1, the J gene TRBJ2-1, with D uncertain. Trimming took off 0 bases at V and 13 bases at J, with 19 bases between the two ends. The CDR3 is 14 residues long. The germline CDR1 and CDR2 sequences are DFQATT and SNEGSKA (reference sequence).

This chain uses TRBV12-3 or TRBV12-4 with TRBJ2-2; weak D call: TRBD2 (7 bases). V was pared by 8 bases and J by 5 bases, with 18 bases between. CDR3 length equals 15 residues. The CDR3 is CASSSRGAWTGELFF. In DNA, the CDR3 is TGTGCCAGCTCCTCCCGGGGGGCATGGACCGGGGAGCTGTTTTTT.

This clonotype showed up just a few times. V gene TRBV21-1 combines with J gene TRBJ1-5; the D call TRBD1 from the table was never checked on the DNA. TRBV21-1 is described as a pseudogene. CDR3 length: 11 residues. CDR3 DNA sequence: TGTGCCAGCCGGGGGGATCAGCCCCAGCATTTT. Translating gives CASRGDQPQHF.

The chain has TRBV18 and TRBJ1-5, with D hard to call. Germline values: CDR1 KGHSH, CDR2 LQKENI. There are 15 residues in the CDR3. V lost 2 bases and J 1 base, leaving 9 bases between the germline ends. CDR3 residues: CASSPSSDSNQPQHF. CDR3 sequence (DNA): TGTGCCAGCTCACCAAGCTCGGACAGCAATCAGCCCCAGCATTTT. The full variable domain, with the rest looked up from reference TRBV18 and TRBJ1-5, is NAGVMQNPRHLVRRRGQEARLRCSPMKGHSHVYWYRQLPEEGLKFMVYLQKENIIDESGMPKERFSAEFPKEGPSILRIQQVVRGDSAAYFCASSPSSDSNQPQHFGDGTRLSIL.

The genes are TRBV6-1 and TRBJ2-7; D not certain. The V gene lost 1 base and the J gene lost 0 bases, with 7 bases spanning the gap. This CDR3 has 14 amino acids. Germline loops: CDR1 MNHNS, CDR2 SASEGT. The CDR3 sequence is CASSEDWSSYEQYF. CDR3 DNA: TGTGCCAGCAGTGAAGACTGGAGCTCCTACGAGCAGTACTTC.

This clonotype has a handful of counts. The rearrangement links TRBV7-2 to TRBJ1-5; 8 positions match TRBD1. The CDR3 runs to 17 residues. The ends lost 5 bases at V and 4 bases at J; junction bases unmatched: 13. Germline-derived CDR1 and CDR2 are SGHTA and FQGNSA. The CDR3 coding sequence is TGTGCCAGCAGCAAACTATCAGGACAGGGCCGTAATCAGCCCCAGCATTTT. Amino acids: CASSKLSGQGRNQPQHF.

The chain is built from TRBV7-2 and TRBJ2-2; the D is unclear. The CDR3 loop spans 14 amino acids. V lost 6 bases, J lost 2 bases, and 10 bases lay in between. Germline CDR1 and CDR2: SGHTA and FQGNSA. CDR3 sequence (DNA): TGTGCCAGCAGTCCACAGTTTAACACCGGGGAGCTGTTTTTT. Amino acid sequence: CASSPQFNTGELFF.

There are a few counts of this clonotype. This rearrangement joins TRBV28 to TRBJ1-1, with D unclear. Germline assignment: CDR1 MDHEN and CDR2 SYDVKM. The germline V and J ends were trimmed by 2 bases and 1 base, with 29 bases remaining between them. CDR3 length: 21 residues. CDR3 amino acids: CASSLKVVGRLEWVSNTEAFF. DNA for the CDR3: TGTGCCAGCAGTTTAAAAGTAGTGGGCCGATTGGAATGGGTGTCGAACACTGAAGCTTTCTTT.

Here the CDR3 DNA reads TGTGCCAGCAGCCAAGAAGATGGGGGTTCACCCCTCCACTTT. Translation: CASSQEDGGSPLHF. V gene TRBV14 combines with J gene TRBJ1-6, with D perhaps matching TRBD1 (5 bases). There are 14 residues in the CDR3. Trimming stripped 0 bases from V and 9 bases from J, with 9 bases between. CDR1 SGHDN and CDR2 FVKESK come from the germline V gene.

The V gene is TRBV3-1, the J gene TRBJ2-3; TRBD2 might be the D (7 bases). Germline V gene sequence: CDR1 LGHDT, CDR2 YNNKEL (reference sequence). Deletions cut 0 bases from V and 0 bases from J, with 13 bases between. The CDR3 sequence is 17 residues long. The CDR3 reads CASSQDLGGGSTDTQYF. The CDR3 DNA reads as TGTGCCAGCAGCCAAGATCTCGGCGGGGGCAGCACAGATACGCAGTATTTT.

Of note for this clonotype: An end of the junction does not agree with germline; a read error may underlie this. The V and J genes are TRBV7-7 and TRBJ2-3, with TRBD1 matching over 11 bases. Germline CDR1 is SSHAT and CDR2 is FNYEAQ (reference sequence). The CDR3 is 15 residues long. CDR3 nucleotides: TGTGCTAGCAGCAGGGGACAGGGGGAGTCAGATACGCAGTATTTT. This translates into CASSRGQGESDTQYF.

The chain joins TRBV5-6 to TRBJ2-3; D call uncertain. The CDR3 is 14 amino acids. Germline V CDR1 and CDR2: SGHDT, YYEEEE. V lost 0 bases, J lost 2 bases, and 7 bases lay in between. The CDR3: CASSLDGFTDTQYF. Written as DNA, the CDR3 is TGTGCCAGCAGCTTGGATGGTTTCACAGATACGCAGTATTTT.

This clonotype was recorded a few times. V and J are TRBV6-1 and TRBJ1-4, with a tentative D call TRBD1 (5 bases). Germline V gene sequence: CDR1 MNHNS, CDR2 SASEGT. This CDR3 has 14 residues. V was clipped by 7 bases and J by 3 bases, with 12 bases between them. The CDR3 loop is CASKQGWANEKLFF. The CDR3 nucleotides read TGTGCCAGCAAGCAGGGATGGGCTAATGAAAAACTGTTTTTT.

The chain carries TRBV5-8 and TRBJ2-5, with 7 bases lining up with TRBD2. The CDR3 has 15 residues. The J segment lost 5 bases and the V segment lost 1 base, leaving 8 bases of the junction unmatched. Germline values: CDR1 SGHTS, CDR2 YDEGEE. This CDR3 reads CASSLLGRGSETQYF. CDR3 nucleotide sequence: TGTGCCAGCAGCTTGTTGGGGAGGGGCAGCGAGACCCAGTACTTC.

This clonotype was seen only a few times. The chain recombines TRBV5-1 with TRBJ2-5, with 7 bases aligning to TRBD2. V gave up 7 bases and J gave up 6 bases; unmatched junction bases: 18. The CDR3 is 16 residues long. Germline CDR1 SGHRS, CDR2 YFSETQ. CDR3 sequence reads: CASAYGRGHEEKTQYF. The CDR3 region has the DNA TGCGCCAGCGCCTATGGGAGGGGCCATGAGGAGAAGACCCAGTACTTC.

This chain links TRBV6-6 with TRBJ2-7; D not certain. Germline lookup yields CDR1 MNHNY and CDR2 SVGAGI (reference sequence). The CDR3 loop spans 13 amino acids. The V end was cut by 6 bases, the J end by 5 bases, with 14 bases between. DNA for the CDR3: TGTGCCAGCAGGCCGGGCCCCCTTGACGAGCAGTACTTC. It encodes CASRPGPLDEQYF.

This clonotype was counted many times. The rearrangement uses TRBV7-2 and TRBJ2-3, with D possibly TRBD2 on 6 matching bases. Germline CDR1 SGHTA, CDR2 FQGNSA. The CDR3 runs to 16 residues. V shed 0 bases and J shed 4 bases, with 14 bases lying between them. The CDR3 spells CASSLAAGPRADTQYF. CDR3 DNA: TGTGCCAGCAGCTTAGCCGCGGGGCCAAGGGCAGATACGCAGTATTTT.

This clonotype was seen more than once but under ten times. This chain connects TRBV6-5 to TRBJ2-1, with D unclear. V was trimmed by 2 bases and J by 9 bases, leaving 17 bases between them. The CDR3 is 15 amino acids. Germline assignment: CDR1 MNHEY and CDR2 SVGAGI. The CDR3: CASSYDRRLHSEQFF. The CDR3 coding sequence is TGTGCCAGCAGTTACGATCGCCGCCTCCACTCTGAGCAGTTCTTC.

With respect to this clonotype: A junction end diverges from the germline sequence, so it may reflect a read error. V is TRBV20-1 and J is TRBJ2-3, with TRBD2 identical over 12 bases. This CDR3 spans 16 amino acids. The germline CDR1 and CDR2 sequences are DFQATT and SNEGSKA (reference sequence). The CDR3 nucleotides are TGCAGTGCCATCCGACTAGCGGGGGAGTCCCGTGATATGCAGTATTTT. Translating gives CSAIRLAGESRDMQYF.

This clonotype has just a few counts. The rearrangement links TRBV19 to TRBJ2-5; D is unclear. The germline V and J ends were trimmed by 7 bases and 5 bases, with 20 bases remaining between them. The CDR3 totals 15 residues. Germline V gene sequence: CDR1 LNHDA, CDR2 SQIVND (reference sequence). CDR3 sequence reads: CASTANGYNGETQYF. CDR3 in DNA: TGTGCCAGTACCGCGAATGGGTACAATGGGGAGACCCAGTACTTC. Combining the CDR3 with reference TRBV19 and TRBJ2-5 gives the whole variable domain DGGITQSPKYLFRKEGQNVTLSCEQNLNHDAMYWYRQDPGQGLRLIYYSQIVNDFQKGDIAEGYSVSREKKESFPLTVTSAQKNPTAFYLCASTANGYNGETQYFGPGTRLLVL.

This sequence joins TRBV29-1 and TRBJ1-5, with D possibly being TRBD1 (5 bases). V gave up 4 bases and J gave up 0 bases, with 22 bases separating them. CDR3 length: 18 residues. CDR1 SQVTM and CDR2 ANQGSEA come from the germline V gene. The CDR3 DNA sequence: TGCAGCGTTGTGATTCCTAGTGAGGGGACGATTAGCAATCAGCCCCAGCATTTT. Protein product: CSVVIPSEGTISNQPQHF.

The chain links TRBV21-1 to TRBJ2-4. TRBV21-1 is a pseudogene locus. The CDR3 has 18 amino acids. The CDR3 DNA follows: TGTGCCAGCAGCAAAGAAAGTGAAGACAGGGTAACCAAAAACATTCAGTACTTC. It specifies CASSKESEDRVTKNIQYF.